The 4 T cell receptor beta chains below all came from one sample that was sequenced in a study of early stage breast cancer tumors. TCRdb's table, derived via immunoSEQ multiplex PCR, lists solely in-frame clones and lacks some. The sample gives more than 20,000 clones, 76% of which show up once; about a quarter is in the top ten. The material sequenced was blood. The receptors were sampled from a person in their sixties with breast cancer.

This clone was seen more than once but under ten times. The chain is built from TRBV4-2 and TRBJ1-6, with D uncertain. The CDR3 runs 15 residues. Trimming left V 0 bases short and J 5 bases short, with 8 bases between. Germline V lookup: CDR1 LGHNA, CDR2 YNFKEQ. CDR3 region: CASSQERAHNSPLHF. The DNA of the CDR3 is TGTGCCAGCAGCCAAGAGAGGGCCCATAATTCACCCCTCCACTTT.

This clone appeared once. The V and J genes are TRBV19 and TRBJ2-1; perhaps TRBD1 as D (5 bases). V was clipped by 0 bases and J by 0 bases, with 9 bases between them. CDR3 length: 16 residues. Germline V gene sequence: CDR1 LNHDA, CDR2 SQIVND (reference sequence). CDR3 region: CASSIDGAVSYNEQFF. CDR3 nucleotides: TGTGCCAGTAGTATAGATGGGGCAGTCTCCTACAATGAGCAGTTCTTC. The full variable domain, its missing parts supplied by reference TRBV19 and TRBJ2-1, is DGGITQSPKYLFRKEGQNVTLSCEQNLNHDAMYWYRQDPGQGLRLIYYSQIVNDFQKGDIAEGYSVSREKKESFPLTVTSAQKNPTAFYLCASSIDGAVSYNEQFFGPGTRLTVL.

The chain couples TRBV5-6 to TRBJ2-4, with 15 bases identical to TRBD2. This CDR3 contains 15 residues. Germline values: CDR1 SGHDT, CDR2 YYEEEE. Trimming at V came to 2 bases and at J to 8 bases, leaving 2 bases not matched to a gene. In DNA form, the CDR3 reads TGTGCCAGCAGCTTTAGGACTAGCGGGGGGGACATTCAGTACTTC. Translation gives CASSFRTSGGDIQYF.

The CDR3 coding sequence is TGTGCCAGCAGCCAAGAAATAGGGACAGGGGTAGGGAACACCGGGGAGCTGTTTTTT. Its protein is CASSQEIGTGVGNTGELFF. This chain links TRBV4-2 with TRBJ2-2, with 10 nucleotides matching TRBD1. The germline V gene encodes CDR1 LGHNA and CDR2 YNFKEQ. The CDR3 loop spans 19 amino acids. Trimming removed 0 bases from V and 1 base from J; junction bases left unmatched: 8.